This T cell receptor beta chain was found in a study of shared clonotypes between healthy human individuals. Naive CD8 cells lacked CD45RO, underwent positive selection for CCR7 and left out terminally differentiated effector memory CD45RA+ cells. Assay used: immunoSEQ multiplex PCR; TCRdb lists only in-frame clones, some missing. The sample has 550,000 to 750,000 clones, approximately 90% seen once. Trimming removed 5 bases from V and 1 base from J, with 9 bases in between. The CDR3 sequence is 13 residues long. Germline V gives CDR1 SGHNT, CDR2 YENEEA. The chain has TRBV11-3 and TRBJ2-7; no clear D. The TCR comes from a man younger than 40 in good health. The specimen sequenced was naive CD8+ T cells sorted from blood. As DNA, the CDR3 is TGTGCCAGCAGCCTTACACTATCCTACGAGCAGTACTTC. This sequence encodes CASSLTLSYEQYF.